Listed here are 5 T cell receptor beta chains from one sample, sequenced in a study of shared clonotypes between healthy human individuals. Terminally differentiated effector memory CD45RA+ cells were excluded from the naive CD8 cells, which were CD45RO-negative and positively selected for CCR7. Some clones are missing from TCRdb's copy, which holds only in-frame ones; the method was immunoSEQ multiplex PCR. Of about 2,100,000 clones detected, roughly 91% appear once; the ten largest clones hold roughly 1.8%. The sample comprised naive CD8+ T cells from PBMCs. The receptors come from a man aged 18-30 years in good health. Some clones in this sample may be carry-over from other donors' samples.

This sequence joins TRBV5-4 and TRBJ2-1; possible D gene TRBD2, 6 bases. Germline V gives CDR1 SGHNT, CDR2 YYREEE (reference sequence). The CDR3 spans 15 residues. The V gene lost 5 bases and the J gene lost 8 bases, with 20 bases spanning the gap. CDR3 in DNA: TGTGCCAGCAGGGAAGCGACGGGAGAGGGCGATGAGCAGTTCTTC. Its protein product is CASREATGEGDEQFF.

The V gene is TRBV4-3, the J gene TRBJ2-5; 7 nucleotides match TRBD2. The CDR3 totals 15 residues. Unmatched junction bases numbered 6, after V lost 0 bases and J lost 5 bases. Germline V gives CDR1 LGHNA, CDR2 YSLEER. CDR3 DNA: TGCGCCAGCAGCCAAGACGGGGGGAGTAGGGAGACCCAGTACTTC. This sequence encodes CASSQDGGSRETQYF.

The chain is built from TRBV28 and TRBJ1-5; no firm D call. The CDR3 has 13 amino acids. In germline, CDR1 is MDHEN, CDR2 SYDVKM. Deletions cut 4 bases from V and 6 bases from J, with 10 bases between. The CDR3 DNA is TGTGCCAGCAGTTCGCGGGGAGGTCAGCCCCAGCATTTT. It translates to CASSSRGGQPQHF.

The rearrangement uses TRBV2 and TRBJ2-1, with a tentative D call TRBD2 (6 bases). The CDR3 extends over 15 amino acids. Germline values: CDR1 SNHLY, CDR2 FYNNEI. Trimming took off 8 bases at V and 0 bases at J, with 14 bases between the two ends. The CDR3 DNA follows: TGTGCCAGCCTAGAGGGACTGAACTCCTACAATGAGCAGTTCTTC. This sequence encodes CASLEGLNSYNEQFF.

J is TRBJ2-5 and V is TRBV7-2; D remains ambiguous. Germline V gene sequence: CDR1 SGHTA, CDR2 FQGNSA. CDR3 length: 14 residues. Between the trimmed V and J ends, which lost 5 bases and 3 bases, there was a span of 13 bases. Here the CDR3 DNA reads TGTGCCAGCAGCCCTGTGAGCAGGAAAGAGACCCAGTACTTC. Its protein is CASSPVSRKETQYF. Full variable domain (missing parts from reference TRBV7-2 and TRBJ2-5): GAGVSQSPSNKVTEKGKDVELRCDPISGHTALYWYRQSLGQGLEFLIYFQGNSAPDKSGLPSDRFSAERTGGSVSTLTIQRTQQEDSAVYLCASSPVSRKETQYFGPGTRLLVL.